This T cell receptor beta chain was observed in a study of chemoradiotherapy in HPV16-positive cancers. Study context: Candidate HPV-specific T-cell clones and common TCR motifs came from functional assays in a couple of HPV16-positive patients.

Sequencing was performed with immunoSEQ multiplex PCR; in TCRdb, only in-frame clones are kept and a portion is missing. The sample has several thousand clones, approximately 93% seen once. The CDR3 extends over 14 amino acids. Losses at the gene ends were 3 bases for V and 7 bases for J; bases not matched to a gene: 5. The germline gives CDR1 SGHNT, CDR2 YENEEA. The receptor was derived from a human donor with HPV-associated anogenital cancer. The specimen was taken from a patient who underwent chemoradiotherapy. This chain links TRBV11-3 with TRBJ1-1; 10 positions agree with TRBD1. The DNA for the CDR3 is TGTGCCAGCAGCTTGCGACAGGGGGCGAGTGAAGCTTTCTTT. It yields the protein CASSLRQGASEAFF.